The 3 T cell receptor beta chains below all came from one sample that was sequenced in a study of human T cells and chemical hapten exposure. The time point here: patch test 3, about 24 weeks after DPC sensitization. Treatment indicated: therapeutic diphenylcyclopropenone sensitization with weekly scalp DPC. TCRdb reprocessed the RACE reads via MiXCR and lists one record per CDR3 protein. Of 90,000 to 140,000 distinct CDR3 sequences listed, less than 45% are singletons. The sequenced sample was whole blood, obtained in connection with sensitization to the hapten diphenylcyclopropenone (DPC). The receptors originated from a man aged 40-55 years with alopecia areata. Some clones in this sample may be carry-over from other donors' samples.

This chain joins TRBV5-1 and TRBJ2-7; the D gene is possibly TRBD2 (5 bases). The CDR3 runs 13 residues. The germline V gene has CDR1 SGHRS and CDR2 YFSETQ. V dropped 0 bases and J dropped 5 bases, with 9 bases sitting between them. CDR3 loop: CASSLGGSNEQYV. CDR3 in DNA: TGCGCCAGCAGCTTGGGAGGGTCTAACGAGCAGTACGTC.

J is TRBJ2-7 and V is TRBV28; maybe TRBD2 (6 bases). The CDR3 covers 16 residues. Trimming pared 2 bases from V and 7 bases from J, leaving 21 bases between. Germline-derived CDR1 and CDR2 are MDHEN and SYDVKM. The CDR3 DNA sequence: TGTGCCAGCAGTTTACTCGATGCGAGCGGGCCGAAAGAGCAGTACTTC. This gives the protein CASSLLDASGPKEQYF.

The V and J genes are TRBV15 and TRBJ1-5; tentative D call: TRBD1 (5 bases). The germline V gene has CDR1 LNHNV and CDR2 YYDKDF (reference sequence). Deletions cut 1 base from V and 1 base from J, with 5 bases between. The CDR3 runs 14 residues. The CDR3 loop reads CATSRGQSNQPQHF. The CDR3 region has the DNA TGTGCCACCAGCAGAGGACAGAGCAATCAGCCCCAGCATTTT.